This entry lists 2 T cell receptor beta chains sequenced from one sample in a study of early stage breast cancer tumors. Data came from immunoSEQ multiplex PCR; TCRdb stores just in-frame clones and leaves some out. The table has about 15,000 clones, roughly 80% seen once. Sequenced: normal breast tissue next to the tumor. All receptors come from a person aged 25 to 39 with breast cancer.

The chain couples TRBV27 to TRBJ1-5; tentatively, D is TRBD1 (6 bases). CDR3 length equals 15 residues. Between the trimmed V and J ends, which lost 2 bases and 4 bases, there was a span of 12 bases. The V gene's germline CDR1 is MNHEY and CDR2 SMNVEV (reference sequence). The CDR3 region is CASSLRGFVNQPQHF. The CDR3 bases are TGTGCCAGCAGTTTAAGGGGGTTCGTGAATCAGCCCCAGCATTTT.

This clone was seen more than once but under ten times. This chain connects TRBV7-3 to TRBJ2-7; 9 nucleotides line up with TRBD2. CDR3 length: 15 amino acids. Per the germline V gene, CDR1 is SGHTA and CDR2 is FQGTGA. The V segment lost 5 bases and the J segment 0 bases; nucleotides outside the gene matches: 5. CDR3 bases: TGTGCCAGCAGCGCAGGACTAGCGCACTCCTACGAGCAGTACTTC. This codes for CASSAGLAHSYEQYF.